The sequence of this T cell receptor beta chain was determined in a study of T cell responses to AZD1222 COVID-19 vaccine. Regarding the study as a whole: Elevations in Spike-specific TCR breadth and depth followed administration of two AZD1222 doses.

V lost 10 bases to trimming and J lost 5 bases; unmatched junction nucleotides: 10. This CDR3 comprises 13 residues. Germline lookup yields CDR1 LGHDT and CDR2 YNNKEL (reference sequence). Note on this clone: The antigen is unknown.

This table comes from immunoSEQ multiplex PCR, and its TCRdb copy is limited to in-frame clones, with some not included. This sample has 75,000 to 85,000 clones; around nine tenths occur once, and the top ten carry roughly 3.9%. This chain joins TRBV3-1 (or the pseudogene TRBV3-2) and TRBJ2-7; 8 bases line up with TRBD1. The input for sequencing was peripheral blood, taken on day 0 of AZD1222 vaccination. The clonotype comes from an adult in good health. DNA of the CDR3: TGTGCCACAGACAGGGGCCATACCCACGAGCAGTACTTC. It codes for CATDRGHTHEQYF.